This T cell receptor beta chain comes out of a study of T cells after yellow fever vaccination. In making TCR cDNA, 5'RACE template switching added a universal primer site and UMIs to it. TCRdb used MiXCR to reprocess the 5' RACE reads, holding one entry per CDR3 protein. This table has approximately 260,000 distinct CDR3 sequences, roughly 13% appearing once. The CDR3 loop spans 13 amino acids. In germline, CDR1 is SGHRS, CDR2 YFSETQ. Between the trimmed V and J ends, which lost 0 bases and 6 bases, there was a span of 7 bases. This chain joins TRBV5-1 and TRBJ2-4, with D possibly matching TRBD2 (5 bases). This clonotype was sampled from a young man who received the YFV17D yellow fever vaccine. The sample was CD4+ T cells sorted from PBMCs, taken 45 days after the yellow fever booster vaccination. The CDR3, as DNA: TGCGCCAGCAGCTTGGGAGGGAGAAACATTCAGTACTTC. It codes for CASSLGGRNIQYF.